This T cell receptor (beta chain) is drawn from a study of cytomegalovirus exposure and HLA in healthy donors. Study-level points and caveats: Earlier analysis looked at TCR beta V segments, and most were productive about 87% or about 30% of the time. CMV antigen specificity was confirmed in vitro for three CMV-associated chains.

PCR primers comprised 60 Vbeta and 13 Jbeta primers. TCRdb's copy holds only in-frame clones and misses some; the assay was immunoSEQ multiplex PCR. The profile covers 150,000 to 200,000 clones, with roughly four fifths appearing a single time and 1.5% to 2% taken by the ten largest. The CDR3 spans 13 residues. The V and J ends lost 5 bases and 1 base respectively, with 9 bases between them. The germline CDR1 and CDR2 sequences are SGHVS and FQNEAQ. Comments on this clone: The antigen is unknown.

The chain couples TRBV7-8 to TRBJ2-7; D is unresolved. Sequencing was performed on PBMCs. The sequence was obtained from a man aged 45 to 65 in good health and CMV-seronegative. The CDR3 loop reads CASSLTSSYEQYF. CDR3 DNA sequence: TGTGCCAGCAGCCTCACTTCATCCTACGAGCAGTACTTC.